The T cell receptor (beta chain) described here comes from a study of blood T cell repertoires in COVID-19. At least ten counts were recorded for this clone. Clones were read by immunoSEQ multiplex PCR, and TCRdb kept only the in-frame ones, dropping some. The table includes some 250,000 clones, roughly 91% detected once. Sequencing was performed on peripheral blood. This receptor was identified in a woman aged 40 to 50 who had recovered from COVID-19.

The CDR3 coding sequence is TGTGCCAGCGGGACAGGGATGAACACTGAAGCTTTCTTT. Translation: CASGTGMNTEAFF. The chain carries TRBV18 and TRBJ1-1; 9 nucleotides agree with TRBD1. This CDR3 comprises 13 residues. Germline V lookup: CDR1 KGHSH, CDR2 LQKENI. The V gene end was trimmed by 8 bases and the J gene end by 0 bases; junction bases not matched to a gene: 1.